Sequencing of this T cell receptor beta chain was carried out in a study of PD-L1 blockade in urothelial cancer. About the research overall: Atezolizumab 1,200 mg was given intravenously every 3 weeks, starting 2014. Study results and caveats: Durable-benefit patients had greater expansion of tumor-associated blood clones at 3 weeks.

Time point reported: peripheral blood 6 weeks after treatment start. Disease in patients was locally advanced or metastatic urothelial carcinoma. Trimming removed 3 bases at V and 10 bases at J, with 11 bases between. Germline V gene lookup returns CDR1 SGDLS and CDR2 YYNGEE. This CDR3 has 12 amino acids. About this clone: Its antigen is unknown.

Clones were read by immunoSEQ multiplex PCR, and TCRdb kept only the in-frame ones, dropping some. The data contain around 110,000 clones, 75% to 90% of them singletons. The material was PBMCs, obtained around atezolizumab (anti-PD-L1) treatment. The clonotype comes from a man between 60 and 70 years old with urothelial cancer. The chain has TRBV9 and TRBJ1-3; D gene unclear. DNA for the CDR3: TGTGCCAGCAGCGAGCCCCGGGGTACCATATATTTT. Its protein is CASSEPRGTIYF.